The clone carrying this TCR beta chain was seen a single time. The antigen is undetermined. This sample is part of a study of cytomegalovirus exposure and HLA in healthy donors. Primers: 60 Vbeta forward and 13 Jbeta reverse. Profiling relied on immunoSEQ multiplex PCR, and the TCRdb table lists in-frame clones only, not all of them. The table records about 110,000 clones, around three quarters of them present only once. With 5 bases clipped from V and 2 bases from J, the junction kept 4 bases outside the gene matches. The CDR3 extends over 15 amino acids. Per germline, CDR1 MNHEY and CDR2 SVGAGI. Study results and limitations: The authors assumed roughly uniform sequencing depth across donors for presence/absence analyses.

The sequencing sample was made of PBMCs. The gene calls are TRBV6-5 and TRBJ2-7; 12 bases line up with TRBD1. This sequence was found in a boy between 10 and 17 years old in good health and CMV-seronegative. Here the CDR3 reads CASSTGQGAAYEQYF. In nucleotides, the CDR3 is TGTGCCAGCAGTACGGGACAGGGGGCCGCCTACGAGCAGTACTTC.